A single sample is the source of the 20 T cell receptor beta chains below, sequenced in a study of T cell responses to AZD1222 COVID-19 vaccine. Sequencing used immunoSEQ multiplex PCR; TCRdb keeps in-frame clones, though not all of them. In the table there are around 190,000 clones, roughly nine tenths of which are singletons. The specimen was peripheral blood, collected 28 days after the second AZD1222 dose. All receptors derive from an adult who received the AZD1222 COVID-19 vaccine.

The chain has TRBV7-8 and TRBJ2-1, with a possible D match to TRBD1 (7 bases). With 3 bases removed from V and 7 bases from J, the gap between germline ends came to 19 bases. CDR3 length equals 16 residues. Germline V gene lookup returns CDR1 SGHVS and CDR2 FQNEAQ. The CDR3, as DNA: TGTGCCAGCAGCTTTAGGAGGGGGCCCCTAGGGAATGAGCAGTTCTTC. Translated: CASSFRRGPLGNEQFF.

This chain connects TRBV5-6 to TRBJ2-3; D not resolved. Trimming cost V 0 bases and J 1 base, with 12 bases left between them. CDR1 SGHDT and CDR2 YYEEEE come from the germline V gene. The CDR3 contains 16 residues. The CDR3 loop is CASSLVPPYGTDTQYF. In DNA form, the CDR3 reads TGTGCCAGCAGCTTGGTACCTCCTTATGGCACAGATACGCAGTATTTT.

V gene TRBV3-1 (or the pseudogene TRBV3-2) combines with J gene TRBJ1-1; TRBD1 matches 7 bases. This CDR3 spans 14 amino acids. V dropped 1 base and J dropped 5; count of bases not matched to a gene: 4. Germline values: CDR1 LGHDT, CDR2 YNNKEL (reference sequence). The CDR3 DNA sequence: TGTGCCAGCAGCCAAGGAGGGGGCGTGACTGAAGCTTTCTTT. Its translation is CASSQGGGVTEAFF.

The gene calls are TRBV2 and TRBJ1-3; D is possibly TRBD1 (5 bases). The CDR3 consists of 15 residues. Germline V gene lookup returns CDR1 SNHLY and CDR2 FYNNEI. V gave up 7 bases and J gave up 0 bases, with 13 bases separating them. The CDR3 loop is CASTLTGTSGNTIYF. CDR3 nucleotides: TGTGCCAGCACCCTAACCGGGACCTCTGGAAACACCATATATTTT.

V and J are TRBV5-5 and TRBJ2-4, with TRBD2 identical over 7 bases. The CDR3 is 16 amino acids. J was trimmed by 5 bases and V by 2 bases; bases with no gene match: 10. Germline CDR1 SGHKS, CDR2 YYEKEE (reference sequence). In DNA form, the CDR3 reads TGTGCCAGCAGCTTCGGCCTTGGGGAGGGCCAAAACATTCAGTACTTC. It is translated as CASSFGLGEGQNIQYF.

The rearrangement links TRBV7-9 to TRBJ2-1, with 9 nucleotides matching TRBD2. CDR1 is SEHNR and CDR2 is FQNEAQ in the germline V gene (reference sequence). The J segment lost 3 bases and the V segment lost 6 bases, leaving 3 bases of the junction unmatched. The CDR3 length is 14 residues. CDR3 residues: CASRERGVYNEQFF. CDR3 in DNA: TGTGCCAGCAGGGAGCGGGGGGTCTACAATGAGCAGTTCTTC. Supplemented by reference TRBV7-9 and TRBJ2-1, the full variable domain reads DTGVSQNPRHKITKRGQNVTFRCDPISEHNRLYWYRQTLGQGPEFLTYFQNEAQLEKSRLLSDRFSAERPKGSFSTLEIQRTEQGDSAMYLCASRERGVYNEQFFGPGTRLTVL.

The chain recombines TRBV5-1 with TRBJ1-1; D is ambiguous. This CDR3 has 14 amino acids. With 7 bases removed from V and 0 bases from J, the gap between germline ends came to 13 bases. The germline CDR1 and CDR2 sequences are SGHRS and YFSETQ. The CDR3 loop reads CASALTVMNTEAFF. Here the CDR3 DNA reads TGCGCCAGCGCCCTTACAGTCATGAACACTGAAGCTTTCTTT.

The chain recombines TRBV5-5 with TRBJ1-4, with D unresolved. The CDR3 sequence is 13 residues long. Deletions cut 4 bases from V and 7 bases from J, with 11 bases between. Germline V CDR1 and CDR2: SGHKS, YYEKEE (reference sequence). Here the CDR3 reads CASSEMRTEKLFF. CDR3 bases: TGTGCCAGCAGCGAGATGCGGACTGAAAAACTGTTTTTT.

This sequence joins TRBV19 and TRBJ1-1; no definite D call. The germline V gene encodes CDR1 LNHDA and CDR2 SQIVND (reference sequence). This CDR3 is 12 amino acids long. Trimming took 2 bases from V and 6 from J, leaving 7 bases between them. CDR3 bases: TGTGCCAGTAGTATATATGGGGCTGAAGCTTTCTTT. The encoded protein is CASSIYGAEAFF. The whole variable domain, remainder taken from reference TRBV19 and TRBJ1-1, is DGGITQSPKYLFRKEGQNVTLSCEQNLNHDAMYWYRQDPGQGLRLIYYSQIVNDFQKGDIAEGYSVSREKKESFPLTVTSAQKNPTAFYLCASSIYGAEAFFGQGTRLTVV.

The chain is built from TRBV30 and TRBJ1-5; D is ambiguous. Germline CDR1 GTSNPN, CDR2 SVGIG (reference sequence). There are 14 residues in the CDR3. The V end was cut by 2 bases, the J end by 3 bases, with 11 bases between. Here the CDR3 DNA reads TGTGCCTGGAGTCTCGGGGTGGACAATCAGCCCCAGCATTTT. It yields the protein CAWSLGVDNQPQHF.

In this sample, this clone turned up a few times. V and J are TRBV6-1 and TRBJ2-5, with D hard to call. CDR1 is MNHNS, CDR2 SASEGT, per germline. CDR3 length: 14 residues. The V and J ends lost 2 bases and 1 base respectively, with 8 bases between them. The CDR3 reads CASSENPLQETQYF. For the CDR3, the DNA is TGTGCCAGCAGTGAAAACCCACTCCAAGAGACCCAGTACTTC.

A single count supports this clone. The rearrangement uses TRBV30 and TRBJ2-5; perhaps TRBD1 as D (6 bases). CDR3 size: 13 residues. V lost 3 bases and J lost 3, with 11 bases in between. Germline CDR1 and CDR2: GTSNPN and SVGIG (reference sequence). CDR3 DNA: TGTGCCTGGAGCGAAAGGACAGAAGAGACCCAGTACTTC. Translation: CAWSERTEETQYF.

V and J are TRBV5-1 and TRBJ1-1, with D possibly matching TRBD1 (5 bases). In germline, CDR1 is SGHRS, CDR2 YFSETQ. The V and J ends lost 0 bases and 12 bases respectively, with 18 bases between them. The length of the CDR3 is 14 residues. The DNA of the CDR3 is TGCGCCAGCAGCTTGGAGGGGTCGGGGAAGAAACCTTTCTTT. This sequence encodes CASSLEGSGKKPFF.

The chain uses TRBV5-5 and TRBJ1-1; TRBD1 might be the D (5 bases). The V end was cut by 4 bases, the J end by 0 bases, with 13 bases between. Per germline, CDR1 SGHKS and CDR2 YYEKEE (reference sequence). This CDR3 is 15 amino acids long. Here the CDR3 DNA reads TGTGCCAGCAGCCTGACAGCTCCTTTGAACACTGAAGCTTTCTTT. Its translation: CASSLTAPLNTEAFF.

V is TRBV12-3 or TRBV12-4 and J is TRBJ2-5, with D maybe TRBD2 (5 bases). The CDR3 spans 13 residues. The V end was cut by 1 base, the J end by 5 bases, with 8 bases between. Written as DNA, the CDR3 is TGTGCCAGCAGTTTAGGGTCGGGGGAGACCCAGTACTTC. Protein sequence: CASSLGSGETQYF.

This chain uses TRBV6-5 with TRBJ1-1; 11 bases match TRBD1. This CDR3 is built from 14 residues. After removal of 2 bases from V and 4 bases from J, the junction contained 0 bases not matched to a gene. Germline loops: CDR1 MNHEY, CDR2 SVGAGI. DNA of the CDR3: TGTGCCAGCAGTTACGGACAGGGGGCCACTGAAGCTTTCTTT. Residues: CASSYGQGATEAFF.

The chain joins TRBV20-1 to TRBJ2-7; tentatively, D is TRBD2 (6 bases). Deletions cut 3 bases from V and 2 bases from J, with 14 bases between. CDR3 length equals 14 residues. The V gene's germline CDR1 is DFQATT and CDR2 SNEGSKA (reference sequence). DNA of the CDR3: TGCAGTGCTAGTAGGAGGGCGGAGACCTACGAGCAGTACTTC. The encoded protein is CSASRRAETYEQYF.

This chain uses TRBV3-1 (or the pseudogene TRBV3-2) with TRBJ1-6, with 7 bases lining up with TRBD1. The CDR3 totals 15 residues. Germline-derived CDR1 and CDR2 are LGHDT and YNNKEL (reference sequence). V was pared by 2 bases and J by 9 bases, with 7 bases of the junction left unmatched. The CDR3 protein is CASSQPTGKGSPLHF. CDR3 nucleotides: TGTGCCAGCAGCCAACCGACAGGGAAGGGTTCACCCCTCCACTTT.

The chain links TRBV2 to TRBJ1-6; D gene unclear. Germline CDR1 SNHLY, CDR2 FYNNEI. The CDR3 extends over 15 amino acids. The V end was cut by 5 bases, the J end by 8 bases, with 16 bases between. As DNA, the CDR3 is TGTGCCAGCAGTACCCTGGGATCCCGGTATTCACCCCTCCACTTT. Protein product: CASSTLGSRYSPLHF.

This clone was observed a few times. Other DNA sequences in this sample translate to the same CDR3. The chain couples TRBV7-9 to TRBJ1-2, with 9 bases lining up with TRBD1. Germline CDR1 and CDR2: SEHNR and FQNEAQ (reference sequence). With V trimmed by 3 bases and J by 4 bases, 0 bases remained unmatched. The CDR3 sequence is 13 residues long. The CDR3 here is CASSLGQGYGYTF. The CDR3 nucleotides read TGTGCCAGCAGCTTGGGACAGGGCTATGGCTACACCTTC.